This T cell receptor beta chain originates from a study of CD8 T cells in ankylosing spondylitis. Construction of TCR beta libraries was performed using quantitative 5'-RACE with molecular barcodes. From the 5' RACE reads, TCRdb called clonotypes with MiXCR, one entry per CDR3 protein. This sample has about 130,000 distinct CDR3 sequences, with approximately 10% found just once. This CDR3 is 14 amino acids long. Germline V gene sequence: CDR1 ENHRY, CDR2 SYGVKD. V lost 6 bases to trimming and J lost 4 bases; unmatched junction nucleotides: 5. Whole-study results and caveats: Reportedly, significant enrichment of disease-linked clones occurred in matched ankylosing spondylitis synovial fluid. Peripheral blood held disease-linked clones only at relatively low frequency, and these were CD8+. Prior literature has documented some motif variants in synovial fluid and blood from reactive arthritis.

As concerns this clonotype: Its antigen is as yet unknown.

Specimen: blood, either unsorted or a sorted T cell fraction (not recorded which). The sequence was obtained from a male donor with ankylosing spondylitis or in good health (not recorded which). The chain couples TRBV10-3 to TRBJ2-7; 11 positions match TRBD1. CDR3 amino acids: CAIRPGTGGYEQYF. CDR3 nucleotide sequence: TGTGCCATCAGACCCGGGACAGGGGGGTACGAGCAGTACTTC.